Following are 28 T cell receptor beta chains from one sample sequenced in a study of radiotherapy plus CTLA-4 blockade in lung cancer. The assay was immunoSEQ multiplex PCR, and TCRdb's table has in-frame clones only and misses some. Found here are about 83,000 clones, 78% of them singletons; the top ten hold 3.5% to 4.5%. The input for sequencing was peripheral blood, taken from a patient treated with radiotherapy plus ipilimumab. The receptor set was obtained from a human donor with non-small cell lung cancer who had a partial response to radiotherapy plus ipilimumab. Some clones in this sample may be carry-over from other donors' samples.

The genes are TRBV18 and TRBJ2-5, with 11 bases matching TRBD1. Germline lookup yields CDR1 KGHSH and CDR2 LQKENI. This CDR3 is built from 15 residues. The junction had 10 bases not matched to a gene; V was cut back by 8 bases and J by 5 bases. The CDR3 region has the DNA TGTGCCAGCACCAGGACAGGGGGCGCAGAGGAGACCCAGTACTTC. Its protein product is CASTRTGGAEETQYF.

V gene TRBV18 combines with J gene TRBJ1-5; 8 bases map to TRBD1. CDR1 and CDR2 from the germline V gene are KGHSH and LQKENI. Unmatched junction bases numbered 7, after V lost 5 bases and J lost 10 bases. This CDR3 is built from 13 residues. The CDR3 protein is CASSDGQGQPQHF. For the CDR3, the DNA is TGTGCCAGCTCAGACGGACAGGGCCAACCCCAGCATTTT.

The rearrangement joins TRBV9 to TRBJ1-4; TRBD1 matches at 9 bases. V shed 0 bases and J 8 bases; nucleotides not matched to a gene: 11. CDR3 length equals 17 residues. CDR1 is SGDLS and CDR2 is YYNGEE in the germline V gene. CDR3 protein: CASSVGSGTGSGEKLFF. The CDR3 DNA reads as TGTGCCAGCAGCGTAGGAAGCGGGACAGGGAGTGGAGAAAAACTGTTTTTT.

This clone has ten or more counts. The V and J genes are TRBV6-6 and TRBJ2-3; 10 nucleotides align to TRBD1. Trimming took 2 bases from V and 9 from J; bases not matched to a gene: 5. Germline-derived CDR1 and CDR2 are MNHNY and SVGAGI (reference sequence). The CDR3 has 14 residues. The CDR3 DNA is TGTGCCAGCAGTTACATTAGGGGACAGGGGACGCAGTATTTT. It encodes CASSYIRGQGTQYF.

The rearrangement uses TRBV4-2 and TRBJ1-2, with D possibly being TRBD1 (6 bases). Germline CDR1 LGHNA, CDR2 YNFKEQ. There are 15 residues in the CDR3. V lost 2 bases, J lost 7 bases, and 17 bases lay in between. The DNA of the CDR3 is TGTGCCAGCAGCCAATCGGGGGGGCCGGTTTCTGGCTACACCTTC. Encoded protein: CASSQSGGPVSGYTF.

This chain uses TRBV30 with TRBJ2-5; D call uncertain. CDR3 size: 13 residues. V was clipped by 6 bases and J by 0 bases, with 11 bases between them. Germline CDR1 GTSNPN, CDR2 SVGIG (reference sequence). CDR3 sequence reads: CACTTTYQETQYF. The CDR3 DNA follows: TGTGCCTGCACTACAACGTACCAAGAGACCCAGTACTTC. Full variable domain (missing parts from reference TRBV30 and TRBJ2-5): SQTIHQWPATLVQPVGSPLSLECTVEGTSNPNLYWYRQAAGRGLQLLFYSVGIGQISSEVPQNLSASRPQDRQFILSSKKLLLSDSGFYLCACTTTYQETQYFGPGTRLLVL.

This clone showed up just once. The chain joins TRBV2 to TRBJ2-1, with TRBD2 matching over 12 bases. The CDR3 has 18 residues. Germline-derived CDR1 and CDR2 are SNHLY and FYNNEI. V was clipped by 6 bases and J by 4 bases; unmatched bases: 13. Here the CDR3 DNA reads TGTGCCAGCAGGGGGAGGGGCCTGACTAGCGGGAGTTACAATGAGCAGTTCTTC. It translates to CASRGRGLTSGSYNEQFF.

The chain recombines TRBV6-1 with TRBJ1-2; 8 bases match TRBD1. J gave up 4 bases and V 6 bases, and 10 bases lay outside the gene matches. CDR1 is MNHNS and CDR2 is SASEGT in the germline V gene. The CDR3 runs 15 residues. CDR3 nucleotide sequence: TGTGCCAGCAGCGCGACGCAGGGGGCTATCTATGGCTACACCTTC. Protein: CASSATQGAIYGYTF.

Comment on this clone: The same CDR3 arises from other DNA sequences in this sample as well. CDR3 coding DNA: TGTGCCAGCATGGGACTAGCAGGAGAGACCCAGTACTTC. As protein: CASMGLAGETQYF. The chain has TRBV2 and TRBJ2-5; 9 nucleotides match TRBD2. J gave up 4 bases and V 7 bases, and 4 bases lay outside the gene matches. Per germline, CDR1 SNHLY and CDR2 FYNNEI. This CDR3 comprises 13 residues.

The chain links TRBV7-2 to TRBJ1-2; 8 bases align to TRBD1. V was clipped by 4 bases and J by 8 bases; unmatched bases: 18. The CDR3 length is 17 residues. Germline V gene sequence: CDR1 SGHTA, CDR2 FQGNSA. The CDR3 sequence: CASSYGKSGRGQEGYTF. The CDR3 nucleotides read TGTGCCAGCAGCTACGGGAAGAGTGGCAGGGGGCAAGAGGGCTACACCTTC.

This clone occurred a few times. J is TRBJ2-7 and V is TRBV2; D might be TRBD1 (7 bases). Germline loops: CDR1 SNHLY, CDR2 FYNNEI. The CDR3 consists of 14 residues. Trimming removed 6 bases at V and 3 bases at J, with 15 bases between. This chain's CDR3 is CASRSQGGNYEQYF. In DNA, the CDR3 is TGTGCCAGCAGATCGCAGGGGGGAAACTACGAGCAGTACTTC.

This clone was detected once. The chain recombines TRBV11-3 with TRBJ2-5, with 8 bases fitting TRBD2. V lost 4 bases, J lost 4 bases, and 5 bases stayed unmatched. Looked up from germline, CDR1 is SGHNT and CDR2 is YENEEA. The CDR3 spans 14 residues. This CDR3 is CASSSTGGGETQYF. As DNA, the CDR3 is TGTGCCAGCAGCTCAACGGGGGGGGGAGAGACCCAGTACTTC.

The V call is TRBV5-4, the J call TRBJ1-2; perhaps TRBD1 as D (6 bases). Trimming pared 4 bases from V and 8 bases from J, leaving 15 bases between. The CDR3 loop spans 13 amino acids. Germline CDR1 is SGHNT and CDR2 is YYREEE (reference sequence). The CDR3: CASSRGGALGYTF. The CDR3 DNA sequence: TGTGCCAGCAGCAGGGGGGGTGCACTCGGCTACACCTTC.

This clone was seen a few times. The chain links TRBV6-5 to TRBJ1-2; the D gene is possibly TRBD1 (5 bases). The CDR3 runs to 13 residues. Germline lookup yields CDR1 MNHEY and CDR2 SVGAGI. The V gene lost 6 bases and the J gene lost 3 bases, with 11 bases spanning the gap. The CDR3 is CASRGTPDYGYTF. DNA of the CDR3: TGTGCCAGCAGGGGGACTCCGGACTATGGCTACACCTTC.

V is TRBV20-1 and J is TRBJ2-7, with D perhaps matching TRBD1 (5 bases). The germline V gene encodes CDR1 DFQATT and CDR2 SNEGSKA (reference sequence). This CDR3 region has 11 residues. The V end was cut by 6 bases, the J end by 3 bases, with 9 bases between. CDR3 amino acids: CSAWTSYEQYF. CDR3 DNA sequence: TGCAGTGCATGGACAAGCTACGAGCAGTACTTC.

The chain links TRBV5-1 to TRBJ2-1, with 11 bases that match TRBD2. Germline CDR1 SGHRS, CDR2 YFSETQ. The J segment lost 6 bases and the V segment lost 0 bases, leaving 8 bases of the junction unmatched. CDR3 length: 17 residues. CDR3 DNA sequence: TGCGCCAGCAGCTTGGTCGCTAGCGGGAGGCCTGGCAATGAGCAGTTCTTC. As protein: CASSLVASGRPGNEQFF.

The chain couples TRBV6-6 to TRBJ2-7; 9 bases fit TRBD2. Germline-derived CDR1 and CDR2 are MNHNY and SVGAGI (reference sequence). The CDR3 sequence is 15 residues long. V lost 5 bases to trimming and J lost 2 bases; unmatched junction nucleotides: 7. Here the CDR3 DNA reads TGTGCCAGCAGTACCGGGACTAGCAGAACCTACGAGCAGTACTTC. Residues: CASSTGTSRTYEQYF.

J is TRBJ2-7 and V is TRBV28; 7 nucleotides match TRBD2. The CDR3 extends over 16 amino acids. Germline V gene data show CDR1 as MDHEN and CDR2 as SYDVKM. Losses at the gene ends were 6 bases for V and 5 bases for J; bases not matched to a gene: 16. CDR3 DNA: TGTGCCAGCAGGGGGGGAGGGCCGGCTCTTTCTCACGAGCAGTACTTC. Translation gives CASRGGGPALSHEQYF.

The chain carries TRBV12-5 and TRBJ2-3; D is perhaps TRBD2 (6 bases). The germline V and J ends were trimmed by 0 bases and 5 bases, with 21 bases remaining between them. In germline, CDR1 is LGHNT, CDR2 FRNRAP. The CDR3 is made up of 18 amino acids. In DNA, the CDR3 is TGTGCTAGTGGTTTGGTACCCTCCGGGGGAGCCCATGGAGATACGCAGTATTTT. Encoded protein: CASGLVPSGGAHGDTQYF.

The chain is built from TRBV4-3 and TRBJ2-5; 7 bases agree with TRBD2. Germline values: CDR1 LGHNA, CDR2 YSLEER. Trimming at V came to 2 bases and at J to 11 bases, leaving 11 bases not matched to a gene. The CDR3 extends over 14 amino acids. The CDR3 region is CASSQTAPREEQYF. CDR3 nucleotide sequence: TGCGCCAGCAGCCAAACGGCACCCCGGGAGGAGCAGTACTTC.

This clone has only one observation. The V call is TRBV27, the J call TRBJ1-2; a possible D gene is TRBD1 (6 bases). Germline V gene sequence: CDR1 MNHEY, CDR2 SMNVEV (reference sequence). CDR3 length equals 15 residues. Trimming removed 0 bases at V and 7 bases at J, with 15 bases between. The CDR3 DNA follows: TGTGCCAGCAGTTTATCGGGGGCGGTATACGGTGGCTACACCTTC. Translation gives CASSLSGAVYGGYTF.

This chain uses TRBV18 with TRBJ1-5, with unresolved D. V lost 0 bases, J lost 1 base, and 10 bases lay in between. The CDR3 loop spans 16 amino acids. Per the germline V gene, CDR1 is KGHSH and CDR2 is LQKENI. The CDR3 nucleotides are TGTGCCAGCTCACCACCGAACCCGGTGAGCAATCAGCCCCAGCATTTT. Translating gives CASSPPNPVSNQPQHF.

V gene TRBV5-4 combines with J gene TRBJ2-7, with D perhaps matching TRBD1 (6 bases). This CDR3 has 16 residues. V lost 0 bases to trimming and J lost 2 bases, with 15 bases between them. Germline V gene sequence: CDR1 SGHNT, CDR2 YYREEE (reference sequence). DNA of the CDR3: TGTGCCAGCAGCTTGGAGCCCGGACAGCATACCTACGAGCAGTACTTC. It is translated as CASSLEPGQHTYEQYF.

This clone was found a few times. V usage is TRBV19 and J usage is TRBJ2-1; D perhaps matches TRBD1 (6 bases). The CDR3 runs 15 residues. V was clipped by 3 bases and J by 6 bases, with 15 bases between them. Germline-derived CDR1 and CDR2 are LNHDA and SQIVND (reference sequence). CDR3 sequence: CASSIDEGQSNEQFF. The CDR3 nucleotides read TGTGCCAGTAGTATTGACGAGGGACAATCCAATGAGCAGTTCTTC.

The gene calls are TRBV6-6 and TRBJ2-2; perhaps TRBD2 as D (6 bases). The CDR3 runs to 12 residues. Germline assignment: CDR1 MNHNY and CDR2 SVGAGI (reference sequence). V shed 6 bases and J shed 5 bases, with 7 bases lying between them. CDR3 sequence reads: CASREGTGELFF. The DNA for the CDR3 is TGTGCCAGCAGGGAGGGAACCGGGGAGCTGTTTTTT.

The rearrangement links TRBV4-1 to TRBJ2-1; 10 nucleotides match TRBD2. This CDR3 spans 16 amino acids. Germline trimming cut 5 bases from V and 1 base from J; bases unmatched to any gene: 5. CDR1 is MGHRA and CDR2 is YSYEKL in the germline V gene. The CDR3 region is CASSATSGVSYNEQFF. The CDR3 DNA reads TGCGCCAGCAGCGCCACTAGCGGGGTGTCCTACAATGAGCAGTTCTTC.

The V call is TRBV10-3, the J call TRBJ2-3; 8 positions agree with TRBD2. This CDR3 has 14 amino acids. Germline-derived CDR1 and CDR2 are ENHRY and SYGVKD. With V trimmed by 5 bases and J by 3 bases, 4 bases remained unmatched. CDR3 sequence: CAISSGRGTDTQYF. CDR3 in DNA: TGTGCCATCAGTAGCGGGAGAGGTACAGATACGCAGTATTTT.

This clone was counted between two and nine times. This chain uses TRBV28 with TRBJ1-1; 7 positions agree with TRBD1. The trim removed 6 bases at V and 4 bases at J, leaving 8 bases unmatched. The CDR3 extends over 14 amino acids. CDR1 and CDR2 from the germline V gene are MDHEN and SYDVKM. The CDR3 sequence is CASRRGQWITEAFF. CDR3 nucleotides: TGTGCCAGCAGGCGGGGACAGTGGATCACTGAAGCTTTCTTT. The variable domain in full, completed from reference TRBV28 and TRBJ1-1, reads DVKVTQSSRYLVKRTGEKVFLECVQDMDHENMFWYRQDPGLGLRLIYFSYDVKMKEKGDIPEGYSVSREKKERFSLILESASTNQTSMYLCASRRGQWITEAFFGQGTRLTVV.